These 21 T cell receptor beta chains share one sample of origin, sequenced in a study of T cell responses to AZD1222 COVID-19 vaccine. The data were produced by immunoSEQ multiplex PCR, yet TCRdb's version contains in-frame clones alone and is incomplete. The data show around 150,000 clones, around 91% seen once. The sequencing used peripheral blood, collected on day 0 of AZD1222 vaccination. The receptors stem from an adult in good health.

This clone was seen only once. This chain links TRBV28 with TRBJ1-5, with a tentative D call TRBD1 (5 bases). Germline V gene sequence: CDR1 MDHEN, CDR2 SYDVKM. Trimming stripped 6 bases from V and 7 bases from J, with 16 bases between. CDR3 size: 14 residues. The CDR3, as DNA: TGTGCCAGCAGGCCCAGGGACCCCAGGCAGCCCCAGCATTTT. This encodes CASRPRDPRQPQHF.

The rearrangement joins TRBV19 to TRBJ2-5; D remains unclear. This CDR3 region has 11 residues. V was cut by 5 bases and J by 2 bases, with 3 bases left in between. Germline V gene sequence: CDR1 LNHDA, CDR2 SQIVND (reference sequence). The CDR3 is CASSEQETQYF. DNA of the CDR3: TGTGCCAGTAGTGAACAAGAGACCCAGTACTTC.

The chain combines TRBV6-5 with TRBJ1-4, with 7 bases that match TRBD1. The trim removed 2 bases at V and 0 bases at J, leaving 0 bases unmatched. The V gene's germline CDR1 is MNHEY and CDR2 SVGAGI. The CDR3 loop spans 15 amino acids. CDR3 loop: CASSYGQATNEKLFF. The CDR3, as DNA: TGTGCCAGCAGTTACGGACAGGCAACTAATGAAAAACTGTTTTTT.

The chain links TRBV19 to TRBJ1-4; a weak D match, TRBD1 (5 bases). CDR1 and CDR2 from the germline V gene are LNHDA and SQIVND (reference sequence). The CDR3 is 18 amino acids. The V gene lost 6 bases and the J gene lost 1 base, with 21 bases spanning the gap. The CDR3 DNA reads TGTGCCAGTAGCCCTGCTGGGGGGGGACCCCTAACTAATGAAAAACTGTTTTTT. Its protein is CASSPAGGGPLTNEKLFF.

This rearrangement joins TRBV2 to TRBJ2-7; weak D call: TRBD2 (6 bases). CDR3 length: 15 amino acids. V lost 4 bases and J lost 3, with 16 bases in between. CDR1 is SNHLY, CDR2 FYNNEI, per germline. This chain's CDR3 is CASSGEGTGSYEQYF. CDR3 bases: TGTGCCAGCAGTGGGGAAGGGACTGGTAGCTACGAGCAGTACTTC. Variable domain in full (rest from reference TRBV2 and TRBJ2-7): EPEVTQTPSHQVTQMGQEVILRCVPISNHLYFYWYRQILGQKVEFLVSFYNNEISEKSEIFDDQFSVERPDGSNFTLKIRSTKLEDSAMYFCASSGEGTGSYEQYFGPGTRLTVT.

The table lists this clone with a count of one. This chain uses TRBV7-9 with TRBJ1-2; possible D gene TRBD1, 6 bases. The V end was cut by 3 bases, the J end by 7 bases, with 12 bases between. Germline CDR1 reads SEHNR; CDR2 reads FQNEAQ (reference sequence). The CDR3 is 13 amino acids. CDR3 coding DNA: TGTGCCAGCAGCTTCCGGGACACATTTGGCTACACCTTC. Encoded protein: CASSFRDTFGYTF.

Here the CDR3 reads CASSPRTSGRAEQYF. The DNA of the CDR3 is TGTGCCAGCAGCCCCCGGACTAGCGGGAGGGCAGAGCAGTACTTC. The rearrangement links TRBV11-2 to TRBJ2-7, with 15 bases lining up with TRBD2. V lost 5 bases to trimming and J lost 7 bases; unmatched junction nucleotides: 6. The CDR3 runs 15 residues. CDR1 is SGHAT and CDR2 is FQNNGV in the germline V gene. The whole variable domain, filled in from reference TRBV11-2 and TRBJ2-7, reads EAGVAQSPRYKIIEKRQSVAFWCNPISGHATLYWYQQILGQGPKLLIQFQNNGVVDDSQLPKDRFSAERLKGVDSTLKIQPAKLEDSAVYLCASSPRTSGRAEQYFGPGTRLTVT.

The rearrangement uses TRBV28 and TRBJ1-5; TRBD1 is a possible D gene (5 bases). The V end lost 6 bases, the J end lost 2 bases, and 14 bases lay between the germline ends. Germline CDR1 reads MDHEN; CDR2 reads SYDVKM. The length of the CDR3 is 15 residues. CDR3 coding DNA: TGTGCCAGCAGGCGGGACGTAAGCCGCAATCAGCCCCAGCATTTT. Amino acid sequence: CASRRDVSRNQPQHF.

CDR3 loop: CASSSGTSGMSSYEQYF. For the CDR3, the DNA is TGTGCCAGCAGCTCCGGGACTAGCGGGATGAGCTCCTACGAGCAGTACTTC. The V call is TRBV7-2, the J call TRBJ2-7; 13 bases are a match to TRBD2. V dropped 4 bases and J dropped 0; count of bases not matched to a gene: 6. CDR1 SGHTA and CDR2 FQGNSA come from the germline V gene. CDR3 length: 17 residues.

The CDR3 DNA is TGTGCCAGCAGGTTGCTATCGGGGGTAATCTCGCCCCTCCACTTT. As protein: CASRLLSGVISPLHF. The chain joins TRBV28 to TRBJ1-6; possible D gene TRBD1, 5 bases. V shed 6 bases and J shed 13 bases, with 22 bases lying between them. This CDR3 has 15 residues. Germline V gene sequence: CDR1 MDHEN, CDR2 SYDVKM.

The gene calls are TRBV6-2 or TRBV6-3 and TRBJ2-7; 8 bases are shared with TRBD2. The CDR3 spans 14 residues. Germline CDR1 reads MNHEY; CDR2 reads SVGEGT. Trimming at V came to 6 bases and at J to 6 bases, leaving 10 bases not matched to a gene. The CDR3 protein is CASSDRGGPVEQYF. The DNA of the CDR3 is TGTGCCAGCAGCGACCGGGGGGGTCCGGTCGAGCAGTACTTC.

The chain combines TRBV7-9 with TRBJ2-5; 7 bases are a match to TRBD1. V trimming: 1 base; J trimming: 3 bases; junction bases outside the gene matches: 11. The CDR3 covers 17 residues. Germline V gene sequence: CDR1 SEHNR, CDR2 FQNEAQ (reference sequence). CDR3 nucleotide sequence: TGTGCCAGCAGCTTAGAACCGGGACAGAGGGGAGAAGAGACCCAGTACTTC. It is translated as CASSLEPGQRGEETQYF.

J is TRBJ2-1 and V is TRBV10-1; 9 nucleotides line up with TRBD2. Germline V CDR1 and CDR2: WNHNN, SYGVQD (reference sequence). This CDR3 is 13 amino acids long. J was trimmed by 12 bases and V by 0 bases; bases with no gene match: 3. CDR3 nucleotide sequence: TGCGCCAGCAGTGAGTCTCTAGCGGGACCGCAGTTCTTC. It codes for CASSESLAGPQFF.

The genes are TRBV19 and TRBJ1-5; perhaps TRBD1 as D (5 bases). This CDR3 contains 14 residues. Germline loops: CDR1 LNHDA, CDR2 SQIVND (reference sequence). Trimming shortened V by 3 bases and J by 4 bases, and 10 bases separated the two germline ends. The CDR3, as DNA: TGTGCCAGTAGTATCTTGGGACCGAATCAGCCCCAGCATTTT. Translation gives CASSILGPNQPQHF.

J is TRBJ2-7 and V is TRBV10-1; 9 bases are shared with TRBD1. V lost 6 bases to trimming and J lost 9 bases; unmatched junction nucleotides: 18. The germline V gene has CDR1 WNHNN and CDR2 SYGVQD (reference sequence). The length of the CDR3 is 16 residues. The CDR3 DNA sequence: TGCGCCAGCAGCTCCCCCCCTTTGGACAGGGGACTGGGGCAGTACTTC. Protein product: CASSSPPLDRGLGQYF.

This clone has a single count. The chain has TRBV7-3 and TRBJ2-5; maybe TRBD2 (7 bases). Germline assignment: CDR1 SGHTA and CDR2 FQGTGA. CDR3 length: 13 residues. V was clipped by 5 bases and J by 7 bases, with 14 bases between them. The CDR3 region is CASSDQGRGTQYF. CDR3 nucleotides: TGTGCCAGCAGCGACCAGGGGAGGGGGACCCAGTACTTC.

The chain combines TRBV25-1 with TRBJ2-1; either TRBD1 or TRBD2 may fit D (5 bases each). The CDR3 length is 17 residues. Between the trimmed V and J ends, which lost 5 bases and 8 bases, there was a span of 25 bases. Germline V gives CDR1 MGHDK, CDR2 SYGVNS. The CDR3 bases are TGTGCCAGCAGTCCCAGGCAGGGACGCCCCGGGTTTGATGAGCAGTTCTTC. It encodes CASSPRQGRPGFDEQFF.

The chain combines TRBV5-1 with TRBJ2-3; D gene ambiguous. Germline V gives CDR1 SGHRS, CDR2 YFSETQ. CDR3 size: 14 residues. V lost 5 bases and J lost 0, with 10 bases in between. The CDR3, as DNA: TGCGCCAGCAGTGTCCAGACTAGCACAGATACGCAGTATTTT. This translates into CASSVQTSTDTQYF.

The J gene is TRBJ1-5, the V gene TRBV28, with D possibly matching TRBD1 (5 bases). This CDR3 region has 13 residues. V dropped 7 bases and J dropped 7 bases, with 14 bases sitting between them. Germline V gene sequence: CDR1 MDHEN, CDR2 SYDVKM. The CDR3 reads CASTGVGEQPQHF. The CDR3 coding sequence is TGTGCCAGCACCGGGGTGGGGGAACAGCCCCAGCATTTT.

This clone was picked up one time. The CDR3 region has the DNA TGTGCCAGCAGCTCTGGACTAGCGGCCGGCACCGGGGAGCTGTTTTTT. Its translation: CASSSGLAAGTGELFF. V is TRBV5-5 and J is TRBJ2-2; 10 bases agree with TRBD2. This CDR3 is 16 amino acids long. From germline, CDR1 is SGHKS and CDR2 YYEKEE (reference sequence). With 3 bases clipped from V and 4 bases from J, the junction kept 6 bases outside the gene matches.

This sequence joins TRBV6-5 and TRBJ2-7; D possibly corresponds to TRBD1 (6 bases). CDR1 and CDR2 from the germline V gene are MNHEY and SVGAGI. This CDR3 is built from 12 residues. Trimming removed 6 bases from V and 1 base from J, with 7 bases in between. The CDR3 DNA reads as TGTGCCAGCAGGGACAGATCCTACGAGCAGTACTTC. Residues: CASRDRSYEQYF.